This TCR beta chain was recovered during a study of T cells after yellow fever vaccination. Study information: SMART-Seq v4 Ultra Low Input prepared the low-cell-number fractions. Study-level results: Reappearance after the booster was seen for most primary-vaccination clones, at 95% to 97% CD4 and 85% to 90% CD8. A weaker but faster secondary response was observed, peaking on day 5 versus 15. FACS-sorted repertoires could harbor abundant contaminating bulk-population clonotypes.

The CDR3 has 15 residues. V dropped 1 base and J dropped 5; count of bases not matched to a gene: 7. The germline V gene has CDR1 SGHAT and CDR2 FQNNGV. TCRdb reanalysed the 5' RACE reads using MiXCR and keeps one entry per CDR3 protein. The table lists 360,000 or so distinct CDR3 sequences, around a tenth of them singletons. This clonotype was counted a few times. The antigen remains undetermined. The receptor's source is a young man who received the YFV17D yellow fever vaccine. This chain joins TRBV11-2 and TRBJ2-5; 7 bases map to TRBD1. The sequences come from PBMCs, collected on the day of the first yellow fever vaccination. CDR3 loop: CASSLVGGAGETQYF. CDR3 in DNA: TGTGCCAGCAGCTTAGTAGGGGGCGCGGGCGAGACCCAGTACTTC.